A selection of T cell receptor beta chains follows, all from one sample in a study of T-cell reconstitution after alpha-beta-depleted transplantation in children. TCRdb re-called the PCR reads through MiXCR, storing one row per CDR3 protein. The data contain about 580,000 distinct CDR3 sequences, around 23% of them seen just once; the ten biggest clones take up 12% to 15%. The source was PBMCs, mostly from graft donor cells, collected 360 days after TCRalphabeta/CD19-depleted stem cell transplant. These receptors were collected from a boy younger than two who had a stem cell transplant for acute myeloid leukemia, so the T cells may come from the graft donor. Both conserved end residues are part of each CDR3. The order of the fields is J gene, D gene, clone size, V gene, CDR3 protein, CDR3 DNA. D genes are given only for firm matches. Some rows mark clone size as missing; the rest say once, few, many or name a class of expanded clone.

>TRBJ2-1|TRBD2|NA|TRBV29-1
CSPRTSANEQFF
TGCAGCCCGCGGACTAGCGCCAATGAGCAGTTCTTC
>TRBJ1-1|NA|NA|TRBV5-1
CASSPQAGGHTEAFF
TGCGCCAGCAGTCCCCAGGCCGGCGGCCACACTGAAGCTTTCTTT
>TRBJ1-1|TRBD1|NA|TRBV20-1
CSARDPRTGHTEAFF
TGCAGTGCTAGAGATCCCCGGACAGGGCACACTGAAGCTTTCTTT
>TRBJ2-2|NA|many|TRBV4-2
CASSHNDRLTGELFF
TGTGCCAGCAGCCACAACGACAGACTCACCGGGGAGCTGTTTTTT
>TRBJ2-1|TRBD2|many|TRBV7-2
CASSRPGLAGDPLFF
TGTGCCAGCAGCAGACCGGGACTAGCGGGGGACCCTCTGTTCTTC
>TRBJ2-5|NA|many|TRBV10-3
CAISETPEAGETQYF
TGTGCCATCAGTGAGACCCCAGAAGCAGGGGAGACCCAGTACTTC
>TRBJ1-5|TRBD1|few|TRBV12-3/TRBV12-4
CASRPTGFDSNQPQHF
TGTGCCAGCAGACCGACAGGGTTCGATAGCAATCAGCCCCAGCATTTT
>TRBJ2-1|NA|many|TRBV29-1
CSVVGIRWEQFF
TGCAGCGTTGTTGGTATCCGATGGGAGCAGTTCTTC
>TRBJ2-3|NA|NA|TRBV6-5
CASSYRGIPSTDTQYF
TGTGCCAGCAGTTACAGGGGGATCCCTAGCACAGATACGCAGTATTTT
>TRBJ1-1|TRBD1|NA|TRBV28
CASSLDRLVTGEGYEAFF
TGTGCCAGCAGTCTGGACCGTTTGGTGACAGGGGAGGGTTACGAAGCTTTCTTT
>TRBJ1-1|TRBD1|NA|TRBV29-1
CSTNQDRLDNTEAFF
TGCAGCACCAACCAGGACAGGCTGGACAACACTGAAGCTTTCTTT
>TRBJ2-5|TRBD1|many|TRBV12-3/TRBV12-4
CASRGQGWQETQYF
TGTGCCAGCAGAGGACAGGGGTGGCAAGAGACCCAGTACTTC
>TRBJ1-1|NA|many|TRBV20-1
CSASLGAMNTEAFF
TGCAGTGCTAGTTTGGGGGCTATGAACACTGAAGCTTTCTTT
>TRBJ1-6|NA|NA|TRBV4-3
CASSQEQVYSPLHF
TGCGCCAGCAGCCAAGAGCAGGTCTACTCACCCCTCCACTTT
>TRBJ2-7|TRBD2|NA|TRBV6-1
CASIERGGRIRGYEQYF
TGTGCCAGCATTGAGCGGGGGGGTAGAATACGGGGATACGAGCAGTACTTC
>TRBJ2-2|TRBD1|few|TRBV12-3/TRBV12-4
CASSFSQGATGELFF
TGTGCCAGCAGTTTCTCACAGGGGGCAACCGGGGAGCTGTTTTTT
>TRBJ2-7|TRBD1|NA|TRBV27
CASRPQGGHEQYF
TGTGCCAGCAGGCCACAGGGGGGCCACGAGCAGTACTTC
>TRBJ2-1|NA|NA|TRBV12-5
CASAPPPEYNEQFF
TGTGCTAGTGCCCCCCCCCCAGAATACAATGAGCAGTTCTTC
>TRBJ1-1|NA|NA|TRBV7-9
CASSLGRQWRMNTEAFF
TGTGCCAGCAGCTTAGGCCGACAATGGCGTATGAACACTGAAGCTTTCTTT
>TRBJ1-1|TRBD1|few|TRBV5-1
CASSLEDRGGTEAFF
TGCGCCAGCAGCTTGGAAGACAGGGGCGGCACTGAAGCTTTCTTT
>TRBJ2-1|NA|NA|TRBV4-3
CASSQIHNRDGGNEQFF
TGCGCCAGCAGCCAGATACACAACCGGGACGGCGGCAATGAGCAGTTCTTC
>TRBJ2-1|NA|few|TRBV30
CAWSPSSGTAWGYNEQFF
TGTGCCTGGAGTCCCTCCTCCGGGACCGCATGGGGATACAATGAGCAGTTCTTC
>TRBJ1-6|TRBD1|many|TRBV20-1
CSARAWDRPNPHNSPLHF
TGCAGTGCTAGAGCCTGGGACAGACCCAACCCCCATAATTCACCCCTCCACTTT
>TRBJ2-1|TRBD1|NA|TRBV20-1
CSATPGTGDNEQFF
TGCAGTGCTACCCCCGGGACAGGGGACAATGAGCAGTTCTTC
>TRBJ2-3|NA|many|TRBV20-1
CSAREGGRGTQYF
TGCAGTGCTAGAGAGGGGGGGCGGGGTACGCAGTATTTT
>TRBJ2-7|TRBD1|NA|TRBV4-3
CASSYRQGSFYEQYF
TGCGCCAGCAGCTACCGACAGGGTTCATTCTACGAGCAGTACTTC
>TRBJ2-6|NA|NA|TRBV7-2
CASSLVAVASGANVLTF
TGTGCCAGCAGCCTCGTAGCGGTGGCCTCCGGGGCCAACGTCCTGACTTTC
>TRBJ1-1|NA|few|TRBV6-1
CASRTPQGRTEAFF
TGTGCCAGCAGGACTCCTCAGGGCCGGACTGAAGCTTTCTTT
>TRBJ2-3|NA|NA|TRBV5-1
CASSLVAFVATDTQYF
TGCGCCAGCAGCTTGGTTGCCTTTGTTGCCACAGATACGCAGTATTTT
>TRBJ2-1|NA|few|TRBV15
CATSSGPYNEQFF
TGTGCCACCAGCTCGGGACCTTACAATGAGCAGTTCTTC
>TRBJ2-3|NA|many|TRBV5-1
CASSLEVQPSTDTQYF
TGCGCCAGCAGCTTGGAAGTGCAGCCCAGCACAGATACGCAGTATTTT
>TRBJ2-2|TRBD1|few|TRBV9
CASSVAGTGRTGELFF
TGTGCCAGCAGCGTAGCTGGGACAGGGCGCACCGGGGAGCTGTTTTTT
>TRBJ2-1|TRBD1|many|TRBV29-1
CSVEAGGPYNEQFF
TGCAGCGTTGAAGCAGGGGGCCCCTACAATGAGCAGTTCTTC
>TRBJ2-5|NA|NA|TRBV11-1
CASRQTGTSQETQYF
TGTGCCAGCAGACAAACCGGGACATCCCAAGAGACCCAGTACTTC
>TRBJ2-1|NA|many|TRBV7-3
CASSLNPGRSSYNEQFF
TGTGCCAGCAGCTTAAACCCGGGTAGGAGCTCCTACAATGAGCAGTTCTTC
>TRBJ2-7|NA|few|TRBV6-5
CASSSEVWGQEQYF
TGTGCCAGCAGTTCCGAGGTTTGGGGGCAGGAGCAGTACTTC
>TRBJ2-3|NA|NA|TRBV21-1
CASSKPTYDTQYF
TGTGCCAGCAGCAAGCCGACATACGATACGCAGTATTTT